The next 8 T cell receptor beta chains were all read from a single sample in a study of blood T cell repertoires in COVID-19. This table comes from immunoSEQ multiplex PCR, and its TCRdb copy is limited to in-frame clones, with some not included. The repertoire holds some 170,000 clones, about 81% seen once, with 15% to 20% in the top ten. Sequencing input: peripheral blood. The receptors stem from a woman of 80 years or more with acute or convalescent COVID-19.

The chain uses TRBV19 and TRBJ1-5; the D is unclear. CDR3 length equals 12 residues. Trimming left V 4 bases short and J 6 bases short, with 7 bases between. CDR1 is LNHDA and CDR2 is SQIVND in the germline V gene (reference sequence). The CDR3 is CASSTGGQPQHF. CDR3 bases: TGTGCCAGTAGTACGGGTGGTCAGCCCCAGCATTTT.

The CDR3 DNA is TGTGCCACCAGCAGAGAAGGGACAGCAAACACTGAAGCTTTCTTT. It translates to CATSREGTANTEAFF. The V and J genes are TRBV15 and TRBJ1-1, with 7 nucleotides matching TRBD1. Germline-derived CDR1 and CDR2 are LNHNV and YYDKDF (reference sequence). CDR3 length equals 15 residues. Trimming removed 0 bases from V and 2 bases from J; junction bases left unmatched: 3.

The chain joins TRBV29-1 to TRBJ1-1; D gene uncertain. CDR1 and CDR2 (germline): SQVTM, ANQGSEA. CDR3 length: 13 residues. V was trimmed by 3 bases and J by 1 base, leaving 9 bases between them. The CDR3 coding sequence is TGCAGCGTTGAGGGCACTGCGAACACTGAAGCTTTCTTT. Amino acids: CSVEGTANTEAFF.

The table lists this clone with a count of one. The chain couples TRBV6-1 to TRBJ1-5, with D possibly matching TRBD1 (5 bases). The CDR3 consists of 17 residues. CDR1 MNHNS and CDR2 SASEGT come from the germline V gene. V lost 3 bases and J 2 bases, leaving 17 bases between the germline ends. As DNA, the CDR3 is TGTGCCAGCAGTGAGGTCTGGGGGGTCTCGGGCAATCAGCCCCAGCATTTT. It specifies CASSEVWGVSGNQPQHF.

The V and J genes are TRBV5-6 and TRBJ2-7, with no clear D. CDR3 size: 13 residues. V lost 4 bases and J lost 2, with 10 bases in between. The germline gives CDR1 SGHDT, CDR2 YYEEEE. In nucleotides, the CDR3 is TGTGCCAGCAGCCGGATTACAGCCTACGAGCAGTACTTC. Translated, it gives CASSRITAYEQYF. Combining the CDR3 with reference TRBV5-6 and TRBJ2-7 gives the whole variable domain DAGVTQSPTHLIKTRGQQVTLRCSPKSGHDTVSWYQQALGQGPQFIFQYYEEEERQRGNFPDRFSGHQFPNYSSELNVNALLLGDSALYLCASSRITAYEQYFGPGTRLTVT.

The chain joins TRBV20-1 to TRBJ2-2; maybe TRBD1 (6 bases). V lost 4 bases to trimming and J lost 8 bases, with 8 bases between them. This CDR3 contains 11 residues. Per the germline V gene, CDR1 is DFQATT and CDR2 is SNEGSKA (reference sequence). The DNA of the CDR3 is TGCAGTGCTAAGGGGGTTGGGGAGCTGTTTTTT. Translated: CSAKGVGELFF.

V gene TRBV28 combines with J gene TRBJ1-3; TRBD1 matches at 10 bases. Trimming at V came to 6 bases and at J to 2 bases, leaving 7 bases not matched to a gene. This CDR3 has 16 residues. Germline V gives CDR1 MDHEN, CDR2 SYDVKM. Here the CDR3 reads CASSRPGTGAGNTIYF. The CDR3 nucleotides are TGTGCCAGCAGCCGTCCCGGGACAGGGGCTGGAAACACCATATATTTT.

The chain carries TRBV6-5 and TRBJ2-7; the match to TRBD2 covers 9 bases. The CDR3 runs 15 residues. The V segment lost 2 bases and the J segment 4 bases; nucleotides outside the gene matches: 6. Germline loops: CDR1 MNHEY, CDR2 SVGAGI. CDR3 sequence reads: CASSYEASGTYEQYF. DNA of the CDR3: TGTGCCAGCAGTTACGAGGCTAGCGGGACTTACGAGCAGTACTTC.